This entry is about one T cell receptor (beta chain). The antigen it recognizes is unknown. Base quality data are lacking; no much larger clone is found one base away. This sample is drawn from a study of T cell responses to AZD1222 COVID-19 vaccine (TCRdb year 2021). Describing the broader study: AZD1222 recipients with second doses at about 4 weeks or about 12 weeks were pooled, because spike-specific TCR depth and breadth did not differ between schedules. A total of approximately 250 trial participants underwent TCR sequencing, of whom approximately 200 had received two doses of AZD1222 and 26 had received two doses of the MenACWY control vaccine. Trial participants were enrolled by age into subgroups of 18-55, 56-69 and 70-plus years, and around 140, 26 and 57 TCR-sequenced participants, respectively, were included in these subgroups. Summary of the overall study and its limitations: Conclusions about previously exposed vaccinees are limited because only six or seven AZD1222 recipients were SARS-CoV-2 seropositive at baseline. The 56-69-year group was small, and its depth increase did not reach significance, likely because of low power. CD4 TCRs associated with the vaccine covered the entire spike protein, and the dominant responses were in regions 160-218 and 743-854. Because no day 14 peak-response samples were available, the repertoires could be characterized only after the peak T cell response. Participants were mostly white British, with more females than males. The authors suggested clonal diversity may have been underestimated. Reportedly, close to half of the unique spike-specific TCRs recognized epitopes lying outside the regions that are mutated in the B.1.351 and B.1.1.7 variants. After two AZD1222 doses, spike-specific TCR breadth and depth were significantly higher than at day 0 and than in MenACWY recipients.

The CDR3 regions of human TCRbeta chains were analyzed by immunosequencing. The authors' pipeline ran thus. TCRs in the repertoires were compared against a reference library of SARS-CoV-2-specific TCRs that had been generated with the MIRA antigen-specificity platform. Breadth was defined as the fraction of unique TCRs that were SARS-CoV-2-associated, and depth was defined as the fraction of total T cells that were SARS-CoV-2-associated. Using the MIRA data, every spike-specific TCR was mapped to the spike region that the TCR reacted to and assigned to either a CD4 or a CD8 class. Log10-transformed breadth and depth values were compared by one-way ANOVA with Sidak's multiple comparisons tests. The table comes from immuneACCESS by way of TCRdb, which keeps in-frame sequences with V and J called. Part of the clones is missing from these tables; in studies checked, under half for an unresolved V gene and the rest for unknown reasons. V, J and clone size are those of that table, while D and trimming were read from the DNA. Recorded for this sample are some 170,000 clones; 85% to 90% of them occurred a single time. Of the sample, 1.5% to 2% falls within the top ten clones.

Taken from cysteine to phenylalanine, the CDR3 has 15 residues. The CDR3 DNA has 45 bases and is translated from base 1. Trimming takes 2 bases off V and 4 bases off J; junction bases not matched to a gene: 4. Per the germline V gene (reference sequence), LGHDT is the CDR1 and YNNKEL is the CDR2. According to the study, the label for this sample's time point signals: baseline before first vaccination. Samples from vaccinated people were obtained from the UK trials COV001 and COV002, which included a single-blind randomized controlled phase 2/3 trial of AZD1222 (ChAdOx1 nCoV-19) in healthy adults. For TCRbeta chain sequencing, PBMC samples from trial participants were taken at day 0 and at day 28 after the second dose.

The source was peripheral blood, collected on day 0 of AZD1222 vaccination. The TCR originated in an adult in good health. This chain is built from TRBV3-1 (or the pseudogene TRBV3-2) and TRBJ1-1, and TRBD1 aligns with 10 junction nucleotides. The nucleotide sequence is TGTGCCAGCAGCCAACCGGGACAGGGGAGCACTGAAGCTTTCTTT. Translated, it gives CASSQPGQGSTEAFF.